Below, one T cell receptor beta chain is given with its context. Antigen specificity is unknown. Gene names are mouse gene names. The read is 4 residues too short to cover the CDR3 end, so that end is filled in from the germline J gene. The sample comes from a study of CD8+ T cells in alopecia areata. Study overall: Female C3H/HeJ mice aged about 7-11 weeks were given skin from C3H/HeJ graft donors, 6-12 months old, that had spontaneous alopecia. Study outcomes and limitations: Normal skin's resident alphabeta T cells are also sequenced in scalp samples. Scalp lesions, especially in alopecia totalis/universalis, had higher clonality than normal scalp. Possibly as an HLA-related effect, TCR sharing across patients appeared less clear than in mice.

It was cDNA, reverse transcribed from extracted RNA, that served as the sequencing template. Sequencing was performed with immunoSEQ multiplex PCR; in TCRdb, only in-frame clones are kept and a portion is missing. The data show 290,000 or so clones, none appearing only once, with 1.2% held by the ten largest. Markers including CD4, CD8alpha, NKG2D and NKG2ACE guided sorting of pooled cutaneous lymph node cells. Germline-derived CDR1 and CDR2 are NSHNY and SYGAGN. The V and J ends lost 1 base and 1 base respectively, with 8 bases between them. The CDR3 sequence is 15 residues long. The source material was CD4+ T cells sorted from a lymph node. This receptor was identified in a C3H/HeJ mouse with alopecia areata. Strain MHC haplotype: H2-k. V gene TRBV13-1 combines with J gene TRBJ2-2, with a possible D match to TRBD1 (6 bases). The sequenced part of the CDR3 DNA is TGTGCCAGCAGTGATAGGGGGAAAAACACCGGG. This gives the protein CASSDRGKNTG. The whole CDR3 region reads CASSDRGKNTGQLYF.